The source of this T cell receptor (beta chain) is a study of neoadjuvant anti-PD-1 for oral cavity cancer. In germline, CDR1 is SGHDT, CDR2 YYEEEE. This CDR3 contains 12 residues. Deletions cut 4 bases from V and 3 bases from J, with 8 bases between. Profiled with immunoSEQ multiplex PCR; TCRdb holds only in-frame clones, not every one. The table has 60,000 to 75,000 clones, 79% seen once. The clonotype comes from a person between 35 and 79 years old with oral cavity squamous cell carcinoma. The rearrangement uses TRBV5-6 and TRBJ2-7; D possibly corresponds to TRBD2 (5 bases). The sequenced sample was PBMCs, obtained before nivolumab (anti-PD-1) treatment. CDR3 sequence reads: CASSPGGYEQYF. In DNA, the CDR3 is TGTGCCAGCAGCCCAGGAGGCTACGAGCAGTACTTC.